This TCR beta chain comes out of a study of blood T cell repertoires in COVID-19. Looking at the study overall: Collection of acute and convalescent COVID-19 samples took place in the United States, Italy and Spain. T cells, B-cell-depleted T cells, or PBMCs supplied cDNA or gDNA.

In the study's own analysis: Amplification from reference gene primers served as the basis for estimated nucleated cell counts. Sequencing used immunoSEQ multiplex PCR; TCRdb keeps in-frame clones, though not all of them. The D gene and trimming were derived from the DNA, and the V and J assignments and clone size from that table. This table holds about 310,000 clones, around 86% found once. The CDR3 length is 19 residues. In germline, CDR1 is LNHDA, CDR2 SQIVND (reference sequence). Losses at the gene ends were 4 bases for V and 0 bases for J; bases not matched to a gene: 10. The chain combines TRBV19 with TRBJ2-2; 11 bases fit TRBD2. The receptor comes from a man aged 45 to 65 with active or convalescent COVID-19. Sequenced: peripheral blood. The CDR3 nucleotides read TGTGCCAGTAGTACCCGACCTCCGGGACTAGCGGCGAACACCGGGGAGCTGTTTTTT. It is translated as CASSTRPPGLAANTGELFF.